This TCR beta chain was found in a study of beta chain features in type 1 diabetes. Study background: What patients shared with healthy donors was a similar profile of age, gender and cell yields.

This clone was seen more than once but under ten times. Antigen: not known. The V end lost 2 bases, the J end lost 3 bases, and 13 bases lay between the germline ends. The length of the CDR3 is 15 residues. The germline V gene encodes CDR1 GTSNPN and CDR2 SVGIG (reference sequence). Findings of the study overall: High TCR expression in some cells could lead to their over-representation in cDNA sequencing. A potential influence of HLA type upon TCRB rearrangement remained unresolved herein. Among type 1 diabetes patients, VDJ junctions had fewer insertions and more deletions.

Since all of the isolated RNA was reverse transcribed, expressed TCRB transcripts were what got sequenced. The repertoire was sequenced with immunoSEQ multiplex PCR; TCRdb's copy has only in-frame clones and lacks some. The sample carries 150,000 to 180,000 clones, roughly 8.1% recorded once. V and J are TRBV30 and TRBJ2-2; tentative D call: TRBD2 (6 bases). The specimen was central memory CD4+ T cells from blood. The origin of this receptor is a man younger than 35 in good health. The CDR3 here is CAWSSLPGDTGELFF. The CDR3, as DNA: TGTGCCTGGAGTTCCCTCCCGGGGGACACCGGGGAGCTGTTTTTT.